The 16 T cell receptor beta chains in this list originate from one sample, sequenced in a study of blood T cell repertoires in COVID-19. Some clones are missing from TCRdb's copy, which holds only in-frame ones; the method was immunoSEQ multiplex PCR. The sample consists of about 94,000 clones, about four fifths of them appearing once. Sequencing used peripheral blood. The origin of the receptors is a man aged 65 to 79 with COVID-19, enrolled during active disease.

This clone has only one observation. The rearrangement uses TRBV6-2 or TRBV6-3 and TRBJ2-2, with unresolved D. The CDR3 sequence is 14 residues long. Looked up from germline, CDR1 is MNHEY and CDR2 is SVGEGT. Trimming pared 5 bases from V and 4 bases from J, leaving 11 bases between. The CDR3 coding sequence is TGTGCCAGCAGTCAACATTCGATCACCGGGGAGCTGTTTTTT. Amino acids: CASSQHSITGELFF.

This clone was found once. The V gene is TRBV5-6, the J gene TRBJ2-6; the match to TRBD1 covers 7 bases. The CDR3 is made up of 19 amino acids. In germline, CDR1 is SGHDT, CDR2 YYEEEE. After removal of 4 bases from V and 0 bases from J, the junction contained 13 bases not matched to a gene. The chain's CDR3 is CASSHTVDREASGANVLTF. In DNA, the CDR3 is TGTGCCAGCAGCCACACTGTCGACAGGGAAGCCTCTGGGGCCAACGTCCTGACTTTC.

DNA for the CDR3: TGCGCCAGCAGCCAAACACCAGGTCAGGGCAACGAGCAGTACTTC. Protein product: CASSQTPGQGNEQYF. The V gene is TRBV4-3, the J gene TRBJ2-7; weak D call: TRBD1 (5 bases). The CDR3 is 15 residues long. Looked up from germline, CDR1 is LGHNA and CDR2 is YSLEER. V was cut by 2 bases and J by 5 bases, with 16 bases left in between.

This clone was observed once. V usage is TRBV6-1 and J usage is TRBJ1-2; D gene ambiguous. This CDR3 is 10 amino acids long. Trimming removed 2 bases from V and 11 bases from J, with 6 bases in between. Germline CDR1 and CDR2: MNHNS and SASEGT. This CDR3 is CASSEFLYTF. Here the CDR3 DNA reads TGTGCCAGCAGTGAATTTTTATACACCTTC.

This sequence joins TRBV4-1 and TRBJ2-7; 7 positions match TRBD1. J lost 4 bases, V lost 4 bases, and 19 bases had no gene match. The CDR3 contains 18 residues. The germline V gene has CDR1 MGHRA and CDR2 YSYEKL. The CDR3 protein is CASSPSPPGLGGIYEQYF. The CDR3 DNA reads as TGCGCCAGCAGCCCCTCGCCCCCGGGGTTAGGGGGCATATACGAGCAGTACTTC.

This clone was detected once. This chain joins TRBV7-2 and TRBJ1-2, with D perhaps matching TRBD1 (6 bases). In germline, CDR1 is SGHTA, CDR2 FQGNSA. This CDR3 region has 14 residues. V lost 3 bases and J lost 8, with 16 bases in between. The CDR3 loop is CASSFGGGAQGYTF. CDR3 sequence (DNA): TGTGCCAGCAGCTTCGGAGGGGGGGCGCAAGGCTACACCTTC.

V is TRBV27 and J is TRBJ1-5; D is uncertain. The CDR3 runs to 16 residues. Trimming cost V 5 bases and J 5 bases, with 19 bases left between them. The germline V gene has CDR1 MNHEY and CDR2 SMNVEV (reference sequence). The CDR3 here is CASSPIRSTADQPQHF. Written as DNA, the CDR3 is TGTGCCAGCAGTCCCATTCGCTCAACAGCGGATCAGCCCCAGCATTTT.

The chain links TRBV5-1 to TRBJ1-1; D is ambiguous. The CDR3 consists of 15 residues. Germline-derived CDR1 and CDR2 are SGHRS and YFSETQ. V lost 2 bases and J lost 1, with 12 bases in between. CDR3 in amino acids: CASSLEDGGNTEAFF. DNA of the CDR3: TGCGCCAGCAGCTTAGAGGACGGAGGGAACACTGAAGCTTTCTTT.

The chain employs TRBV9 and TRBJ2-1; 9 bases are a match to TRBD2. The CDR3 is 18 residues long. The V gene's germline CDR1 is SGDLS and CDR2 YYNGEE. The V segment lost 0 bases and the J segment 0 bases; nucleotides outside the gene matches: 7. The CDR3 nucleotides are TGTGCCAGCAGCGTAGGGGTTCTAGCGGGGAGCTCCTACAATGAGCAGTTCTTC. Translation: CASSVGVLAGSSYNEQFF.

Here the CDR3 DNA reads TGTGCCAGCAGCTTGGACAGGGTTAATGAAAAACTGTTTTTT. Protein sequence: CASSLDRVNEKLFF. The J gene is TRBJ1-4, the V gene TRBV5-8, with TRBD1 as a possible D gene (6 bases). V shed 0 bases and J shed 4 bases, with 7 bases lying between them. The germline V gene encodes CDR1 SGHTS and CDR2 YDEGEE. The CDR3 runs 14 residues.

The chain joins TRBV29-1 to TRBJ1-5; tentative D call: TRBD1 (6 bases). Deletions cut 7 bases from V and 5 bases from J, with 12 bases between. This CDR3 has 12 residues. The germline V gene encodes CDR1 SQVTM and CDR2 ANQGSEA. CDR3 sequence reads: CSAGTPDQPQHF. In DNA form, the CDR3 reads TGCAGCGCCGGGACACCGGATCAGCCCCAGCATTTT.

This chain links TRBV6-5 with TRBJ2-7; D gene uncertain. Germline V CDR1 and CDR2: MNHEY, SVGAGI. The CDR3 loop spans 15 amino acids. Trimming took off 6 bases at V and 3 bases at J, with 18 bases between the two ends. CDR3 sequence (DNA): TGTGCCAGCAGAACTCCCCTAGGCCCCTACTACGAGCAGTACTTC. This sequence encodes CASRTPLGPYYEQYF.

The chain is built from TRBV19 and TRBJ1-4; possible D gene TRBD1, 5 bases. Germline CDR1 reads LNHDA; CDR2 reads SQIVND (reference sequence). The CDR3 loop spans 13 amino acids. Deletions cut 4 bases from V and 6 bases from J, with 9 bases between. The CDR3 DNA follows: TGTGCCAGTAGTAAACAGGATGATGAAAAACTGTTTTTT. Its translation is CASSKQDDEKLFF.

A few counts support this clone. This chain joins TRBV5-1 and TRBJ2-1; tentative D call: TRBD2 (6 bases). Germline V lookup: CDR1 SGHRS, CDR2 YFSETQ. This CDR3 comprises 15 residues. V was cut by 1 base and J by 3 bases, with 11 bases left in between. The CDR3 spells CASSLSGVGYNEQFF. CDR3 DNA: TGCGCCAGCAGCTTGTCGGGAGTCGGCTACAATGAGCAGTTCTTC.

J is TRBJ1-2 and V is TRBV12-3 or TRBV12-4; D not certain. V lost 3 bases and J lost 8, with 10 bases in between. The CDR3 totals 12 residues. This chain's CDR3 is CASSFNVGGYTF. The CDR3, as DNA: TGTGCCAGCAGTTTTAACGTCGGGGGCTACACCTTC.

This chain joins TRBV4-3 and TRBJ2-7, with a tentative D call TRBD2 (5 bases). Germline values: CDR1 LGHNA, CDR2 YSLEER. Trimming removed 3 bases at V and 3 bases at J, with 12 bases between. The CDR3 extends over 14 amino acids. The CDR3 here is CASSQGATSYEQYF. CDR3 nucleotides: TGCGCCAGCAGCCAGGGAGCGACAAGCTACGAGCAGTACTTC.